This TCR beta chain was captured by sequencing in a study of regulatory T cells in long-lasting Graves disease. Time point denoted: newly diagnosed GD, antithyroid drugs for less than 3 months. From RNA extracted from PBMCs, the TCR library was made. Study-level points and caveats: Persistent Graves' patients had lower TCR diversity than newly diagnosed ones. Persistent disease samples used TRBV28, TRBJ1-2 and TRBJ2-5 preferentially.

With respect to this clonotype: Antigen specificity is unknown. This is likely an artifact of a read error, given a far larger clone one base away.

The authors built TCR beta libraries using iRepertoire HTBI primers and Arm-PCR of CDR3 regions. TCRdb processed the multiplex PCR reads anew with MiXCR; each CDR3 protein has one entry. In the table there are approximately 540,000 distinct CDR3 sequences, about 11% of which are singletons. Germline V gene sequence: CDR1 MDHEN, CDR2 SYDVKM. The length of the CDR3 is 12 residues. Trimming took 3 bases from V and 4 from J, leaving 6 bases between them. This sample also belongs to another study, concerning T cells in Graves' hyperthyroidism and ophthalmopathy.

This clonotype was sampled from a woman younger than 45 with Graves disease. The V call is TRBV28, the J call TRBJ1-2; D gene ambiguous. Sequenced here: peripheral blood mononuclear cells (PBMCs), sampled at new diagnosis, from a patient treated with antithyroid drugs. The CDR3 nucleotides are TGTGCCAGCAGTTTTTACGTCTATGGCTACACCTTC. Protein sequence: CASSFYVYGYTF.